The present T cell receptor (beta chain) was sequenced within a study of CD8 T cells in Susac syndrome (dated by TCRdb to about 2019). Describing the broader study: The study used repertoire sequencing to test whether antigen drove CD8+ T cell activation and differentiation in Susac syndrome. CD8+ T cell repertoire clonality was compared between about 12 healthy donors, approximately 14 Susac syndrome patients and roughly 15 multiple sclerosis patients. The research as a whole found: The number of individuals in the TCR sequencing and HLA analysis was recognized as being relatively small.

High-throughput TCR beta sequencing profiled peripheral blood CD8+ and CD4+ T cells from healthy donors, Susac syndrome patients and multiple sclerosis patients. The multiple sclerosis controls were treatment-naive patients who had stable or active relapsing-remitting disease and met the revised McDonald criteria. Bulk CD8+ and CD4+ T cells were purified magnetically by negative isolation, whereas CD8+ TEMRA cells were enriched by FACS. Blood was drawn into EDTA tubes, processed within 24 hours, and PBMCs were isolated by density gradient centrifugation. PBMCs intended for TCR sequencing were cryopreserved in liquid nitrogen and thawed later in a water bath at 37 degrees C. A purity of at least 90% was achieved for sorted or isolated CD4+, CD8+ and CD8+ TEMRA cells. To note about this clonotype: The clone's antigen remains unknown. No base-level quality is on record; no much larger clone is a single base apart.

RNA was extracted using the RNeasy kit, and about 0.5 to 1 ug of the RNA was reverse transcribed with random hexamers. TCR beta CDR3 regions were amplified with the immunoSEQ multiplex PCR assay covering 54 Vbeta and 13 Jbeta segments. PCR amplification bias was corrected by using a synthetic template baseline for primer optimization and computational correction. In the authors' own workflow: Reads were annotated to V, D and J genes according to IMGT and were analyzed with immunoSEQ Analyzer, with only productive sequences retained. Clonality was calculated as one minus the Shannon entropy normalized by log2 of the number of productive unique sequences. Public and private clones were assessed among the 100 most prevalent clones of each patient and control. A clone was defined as Susac-specific if it was absent from the healthy and MS cohorts, from approximately 980 published viral clones and from other ImmuneACCESS disease sequences. TCRdb trimmed public reads at Q25 via fastp, called clones via MiXCR and kept in-frame beta chains. CDR3 protein sequences are deduplicated, and each keeps its most common genes and DNA. The V and J calls come from TCRdb's annotation, not from the publication. This sample has about 300,000 distinct CDR3 sequences in its table, and almost 85% of those were observed once. Of the sample, roughly 0.22% falls within the top ten clones.

CDR1 is given as MNHEY and CDR2 as SVGAGI, both from the germline V gene. V sheds 6 bases and J sheds 5 bases, leaving 16 bases between their ends. The CDR3 runs 14 residues from the cysteine to the phenylalanine. The sequence is cut down to CDR3 DNA, 42 bases in frame from base 1. The sequence joins TRBV6-5 to TRBJ2-5; the D gene is not confidently resolved. Sequenced: CD8+ T cells from PBMCs. The source is a human donor with multiple sclerosis. The sequenced DNA is TGTGCCAGCAGCCCCGGATTCTTTCGGGAGACCCAGTACTTC. Its amino acids are CASSPGFFRETQYF.